In its sample, the clone carrying this T cell receptor (beta chain) was seen a few times. Its antigen remains unknown. Cells sorted as Tregs were CD4+, CD25+ and CD127-/low. Semi-nested PCR with Nested Universal Primer A followed constant-region reverse priming of full-length variable regions. MiXCR, applied by TCRdb to the 5' RACE reads, yields one record per CDR3 protein. In the table there are under 65,000 distinct CDR3 sequences, under 25% of which are singletons. Overall study findings and caveats: Tumor memory CD4+ T cell TCR gene usage clustered with blood and lymph node memory CD4+ cells and lymph node naive CD4+ cells. Tumor Treg TCRs overlapped most with tumor naive CD4+ cells.

Sequences were obtained from tumor-infiltrating Tregs sorted from the breast tumor. This TCR derives from a female donor with breast cancer.

In nucleotides, the CDR3 is TGTGCCAGCAGGCTAGCGGGCGGGGAGCTGTTTTTT. The encoded protein is CASRLAGGELFF. V and J are TRBV27 and TRBJ2-2; TRBD2 aligns across 8 bases. Germline CDR1 reads MNHEY; CDR2 reads SMNVEV (reference sequence). Germline trimming cut 6 bases from V and 7 bases from J; bases unmatched to any gene: 1. The CDR3 totals 12 residues.